These 7 T cell receptor beta chains share one sample of origin, sequenced in a study of shared clonotypes between healthy human individuals. Data came from immunoSEQ multiplex PCR; TCRdb stores just in-frame clones and leaves some out. The profile shows 2,500,000 or so clones, roughly 92% of them singletons. Sequencing was performed on naive CD4+ T cells from PBMCs. Stated subset: CD45RA+ positively selected. The origin of the receptors is a man younger than 30 in good health. Some clones in this sample may be carry-over from other donors' samples.

This clone was seen only a few times. The chain has TRBV4-1 and TRBJ1-5, with D unclear. This CDR3 contains 13 residues. The V and J ends lost 2 bases and 5 bases respectively, with 7 bases between them. Germline V gene data show CDR1 as MGHRA and CDR2 as YSYEKL. The CDR3 DNA follows: TGCGCCAGCAGCCAAAACAACGATCAGCCCCAGCATTTT. Its protein is CASSQNNDQPQHF.

CDR3 sequence (DNA): TGTGCCAGTCGCGGGAGGCCGGAGGCAGATACGCAGTATTTT. Protein: CASRGRPEADTQYF. This chain connects TRBV14 to TRBJ2-3; 8 nucleotides line up with TRBD2. The germline V gene has CDR1 SGHDN and CDR2 FVKESK. V lost 9 bases to trimming and J lost 4 bases; unmatched junction nucleotides: 9. CDR3 length: 14 amino acids.

The genes are TRBV28 and TRBJ1-1; possibly TRBD1 for D (5 bases). The germline V and J ends were trimmed by 11 bases and 4 bases, with 20 bases remaining between them. Germline lookup yields CDR1 MDHEN and CDR2 SYDVKM. The CDR3 sequence is 14 residues long. In DNA, the CDR3 is TGTGCCGCCTCTTTCCGGGACCGTCGCACTGAAGCTTTCTTT. Its translation: CAASFRDRRTEAFF.

CDR3 region: CASSFQLGTLNEQFF. CDR3 in DNA: TGTGCCAGCAGTTTCCAACTAGGGACCTTAAATGAGCAGTTCTTC. The J gene is TRBJ2-1, the V gene TRBV27; D is tentatively TRBD1 or TRBD2 (5 bases each). Germline loops: CDR1 MNHEY, CDR2 SMNVEV (reference sequence). The V and J ends lost 3 bases and 7 bases respectively, with 16 bases between them. The CDR3 length is 15 residues.

The rearrangement uses TRBV6-1 and TRBJ1-1; D might be TRBD1 (5 bases). Germline loops: CDR1 MNHNS, CDR2 SASEGT. V lost 3 bases and J lost 7, with 18 bases in between. The length of the CDR3 is 15 residues. CDR3 protein: CASSDRDRLPDEAFF. The CDR3 nucleotides read TGTGCCAGCAGTGATCGGGACCGACTCCCTGATGAAGCTTTCTTT.

A word on this clone: This CDR3 is also generated by other DNA sequences in the sample. The J gene is TRBJ2-2, the V gene TRBV20-1; D uncertain. The CDR3 consists of 11 residues. From germline, CDR1 is DFQATT and CDR2 SNEGSKA (reference sequence). The V gene lost 6 bases and the J gene lost 5 bases, with 7 bases spanning the gap. The CDR3 DNA follows: TGCAGTGCCCCCTTGACCGGGGAGCTGTTTTTT. Protein: CSAPLTGELFF.

The table lists this clone with a count of one. The chain recombines TRBV6-1 with TRBJ1-2, with D possibly TRBD1 on 6 matching bases. The V end lost 3 bases, the J end lost 5 bases, and 16 bases lay between the germline ends. The V gene's germline CDR1 is MNHNS and CDR2 SASEGT. CDR3 length: 15 residues. This chain's CDR3 is CASSEQGLIFYGYTF. The CDR3 nucleotides read TGTGCCAGCAGTGAGCAGGGGTTGATTTTTTATGGCTACACCTTC.